The 16 T cell receptor beta chains presented below share a single source sample, sequenced in a study of vaccination effects on CD4 cells after COVID-19. Culture proceeded for approximately nine days, and CD4+ T cells were then isolated. Which antigens these TCRs recognize remains unknown. This table comes from immunoSEQ multiplex PCR, and its TCRdb copy is limited to in-frame clones, with some not included. The sample lists tens of thousands of clones, about 62% occurring once. The sample consisted of CD4+ T cells from PBMCs cultured without peptide, taken before COVID-19 vaccination. The receptors shown here come from a human donor who received a COVID-19 vaccine.

The chain employs TRBV28 and TRBJ1-1; the D gene is possibly TRBD1 (5 bases). CDR1 and CDR2 (germline): MDHEN, SYDVKM. This CDR3 is 14 amino acids long. V gave up 2 bases and J gave up 0 bases, with 7 bases separating them. The CDR3 nucleotides are TGTGCCAGCAGTTTAGGGGGAATGAACACTGAAGCTTTCTTT. Its protein is CASSLGGMNTEAFF.

The gene calls are TRBV15 and TRBJ2-1; 7 nucleotides line up with TRBD2. The CDR3 totals 17 residues. Trimming cost V 0 bases and J 3 bases; bases outside gene matches: 8. Germline CDR1 LNHNV, CDR2 YYDKDF (reference sequence). The CDR3 region is CATSRDRRESYYNEQFF. DNA for the CDR3: TGTGCCACCAGCAGAGATCGGCGGGAGAGTTACTACAATGAGCAGTTCTTC.

The CDR3 DNA sequence: TGTGCCAGCAGCCAAGGGACAGTCAATGAGCAGTTCTTC. Amino acids: CASSQGTVNEQFF. The J gene is TRBJ2-1, the V gene TRBV5-6, with 7 bases matching TRBD1. CDR1 and CDR2 from the germline V gene are SGHDT and YYEEEE. The CDR3 covers 13 residues. V was clipped by 4 bases and J by 6 bases; unmatched bases: 4.

This sequence joins TRBV4-2 and TRBJ1-2; D call uncertain. Trimming took off 0 bases at V and 8 bases at J, with 10 bases between the two ends. CDR3 length: 13 residues. The germline V gene encodes CDR1 LGHNA and CDR2 YNFKEQ. CDR3 DNA sequence: TGTGCCAGCAGCCAAGAAATGAACGACGGCTACACCTTC. It yields the protein CASSQEMNDGYTF.

This clone was observed a handful of times. V gene TRBV2 combines with J gene TRBJ1-1; D is unresolved. The CDR3 runs to 13 residues. V gave up 4 bases and J gave up 1 base, with 7 bases separating them. Per the germline V gene, CDR1 is SNHLY and CDR2 is FYNNEI. This CDR3 reads CASSVVENTEAFF. Here the CDR3 DNA reads TGTGCCAGCAGTGTGGTGGAGAACACTGAAGCTTTCTTT.

This chain links TRBV20-1 with TRBJ1-1; D is unclear. In germline, CDR1 is DFQATT, CDR2 SNEGSKA (reference sequence). The CDR3 spans 12 residues. V gave up 3 bases and J gave up 9 bases, with 14 bases separating them. In nucleotides, the CDR3 is TGCAGTGCTAGTATTGAAGTAGGGAAAGCTTTCTTT. Protein sequence: CSASIEVGKAFF.

This clone was recorded a few times. The chain employs TRBV11-1 and TRBJ1-1; 12 bases align to TRBD1. Trimming removed 7 bases from V and 5 bases from J; junction bases left unmatched: 8. Germline CDR1 SGHAT, CDR2 FQDESV (reference sequence). The length of the CDR3 is 15 residues. The DNA of the CDR3 is TGTGCCAGCATCCGTATGGGACAGGGGGCAACTGAAGCTTTCTTT. Protein sequence: CASIRMGQGATEAFF.

The table lists this clone with a few counts. This rearrangement joins TRBV29-1 to TRBJ1-2; 7 bases align to TRBD1. The CDR3 totals 14 residues. V was pared by 1 base and J by 0 bases, with 2 bases of the junction left unmatched. CDR1 and CDR2 from the germline V gene are SQVTM and ANQGSEA. The DNA of the CDR3 is TGCAGCGTTGAAGGACAGGGCGCTAACTATGGCTACACCTTC. This encodes CSVEGQGANYGYTF.

This chain links TRBV4-1 with TRBJ2-4; D gene ambiguous. This CDR3 is built from 17 residues. Per the germline V gene, CDR1 is MGHRA and CDR2 is YSYEKL. The V end was cut by 1 base, the J end by 0 bases, with 13 bases between. The CDR3 nucleotides read TGCGCCAGCAGCCAAGTCCTTGTGGGTCTAGCCAAAAACATTCAGTACTTC. Translation gives CASSQVLVGLAKNIQYF.

CDR3 bases: TGTGCCAGCAGCTTAAGGGGATATACAGATACGCAGTATTTT. Its protein product is CASSLRGYTDTQYF. This chain uses TRBV7-9 with TRBJ2-3, with a tentative D call TRBD1 (5 bases). CDR1 is SEHNR, CDR2 FQNEAQ, per germline (reference sequence). V lost 2 bases, J lost 3 bases, and 9 bases lay in between. The CDR3 length is 14 residues.

The CDR3 is CASSSGQENGYTF. The CDR3 coding sequence is TGCGCCAGCAGCTCGGGACAGGAAAATGGCTACACCTTC. The V call is TRBV5-1, the J call TRBJ1-2; 8 positions agree with TRBD1. Trimming took 3 bases from V and 6 from J; bases not matched to a gene: 4. CDR1 and CDR2 (germline): SGHRS, YFSETQ. The CDR3 runs 13 residues.

The genes are TRBV4-1 and TRBJ2-3; a weak D match, TRBD2 (6 bases). V gave up 1 base and J gave up 2 bases, with 19 bases separating them. The CDR3 runs to 18 residues. CDR1 and CDR2 (germline): MGHRA, YSYEKL. The CDR3 region is CASSQVPFRLEHTDTQYF. The CDR3 bases are TGCGCCAGCAGCCAAGTACCCTTTCGACTAGAACACACAGATACGCAGTATTTT.

This chain joins TRBV19 and TRBJ2-1, with D hard to call. The CDR3 is made up of 14 amino acids. Germline CDR1 reads LNHDA; CDR2 reads SQIVND (reference sequence). Trimming left V 1 base short and J 4 bases short, with 8 bases between. CDR3 amino acids: CASSIVGAYNEQFF. The CDR3 region has the DNA TGTGCCAGTAGTATAGTAGGTGCTTACAATGAGCAGTTCTTC.

The table lists this clone with a count of one. The J gene is TRBJ1-4, the V gene TRBV3-1 (or the pseudogene TRBV3-2), with D uncertain. Trimming stripped 2 bases from V and 0 bases from J, with 13 bases between. CDR1 and CDR2 from the germline V gene are LGHDT and YNNKEL (reference sequence). CDR3 size: 17 residues. The CDR3, as DNA: TGTGCCAGCAGCCAAATCGGTATTCCCGCAACTAATGAAAAACTGTTTTTT. It encodes CASSQIGIPATNEKLFF.

This chain joins TRBV5-1 and TRBJ2-1; 8 bases are shared with TRBD2. Germline loops: CDR1 SGHRS, CDR2 YFSETQ. V dropped 0 bases and J dropped 7; count of bases not matched to a gene: 9. The CDR3 contains 16 residues. In nucleotides, the CDR3 is TGCGCCAGCAGCTTGGTTGCGGGGGGAATTGGGAATGAGCAGTTCTTC. Amino acids: CASSLVAGGIGNEQFF.

V usage is TRBV7-8 and J usage is TRBJ2-5; 14 nucleotides match TRBD2. CDR3 length: 15 amino acids. With 10 bases clipped from V and 2 bases from J, the junction kept 6 bases outside the gene matches. CDR1 SGHVS and CDR2 FQNEAQ come from the germline V gene. Here the CDR3 reads CATQGLAGEQETQYF. In nucleotides, the CDR3 is TGTGCCACCCAGGGACTAGCGGGGGAGCAAGAGACCCAGTACTTC.